This entry is about one T cell receptor beta chain. The sample comes from a study of preoperative IRX-2 immunotherapy in early breast cancer. Documented treatment: preoperative locoregional IRX-2 cytokine immunotherapy. Patients received preoperative, locoregional IRX-2 cytokine immunotherapy in a phase Ib study. Sequenced by immunoSEQ multiplex PCR; TCRdb stores in-frame clones only, minus some. The table lists under 40,000 clones, roughly 91% of them singletons. This sample comprised tumor tissue, obtained after IRX-2 immunotherapy. This TCR came from a human donor with breast cancer.

CDR3 nucleotide sequence: TGTGCCAGCAGGGGGACTAGCGGGGGCCCCCCTCGCGTGGCAGATACGCAGTATTTT. Residues: CASRGTSGGPPRVADTQYF. V gene TRBV6-8 combines with J gene TRBJ2-3; 14 nucleotides line up with TRBD2. This CDR3 spans 19 amino acids. J gave up 4 bases and V 6 bases, and 15 bases lay outside the gene matches. In germline, CDR1 is MNHGY, CDR2 SAAAGT.